Below, 8 T cell receptor beta chains from the same sample are listed, as sequenced in a study of siplizumab effects on memory and regulatory T cells. Sequencing used immunoSEQ multiplex PCR; TCRdb keeps in-frame clones, though not all of them. This sample has over 60,000 clones; more than 80% occur once, and the top ten carry more than 25%. Specimen: CD8+ T cells sorted from blood. These receptors came from a human donor in good health.

Written as DNA, the CDR3 is TGTGCCAGCAGATTACCGGGACTCGATCTCACCGGGGAGCTGTTTTTT. Protein product: CASRLPGLDLTGELFF. J is TRBJ2-2 and V is TRBV7-9, with a weak D call TRBD2 (6 bases). Germline CDR1 is SEHNR and CDR2 is FQNEAQ (reference sequence). The CDR3 is made up of 16 amino acids. V was shortened by 6 bases and J by 4 bases, with 18 bases between the two germline ends. Variable domain in full (rest from reference TRBV7-9 and TRBJ2-2): DTGVSQNPRHKITKRGQNVTFRCDPISEHNRLYWYRQTLGQGPEFLTYFQNEAQLEKSRLLSDRFSAERPKGSFSTLEIQRTEQGDSAMYLCASRLPGLDLTGELFFGEGSRLTVL.

This clone appeared once. V gene TRBV27 combines with J gene TRBJ2-2; possible D gene TRBD1, 6 bases. Per germline, CDR1 MNHEY and CDR2 SMNVEV (reference sequence). The CDR3 covers 15 residues. Trimming removed 5 bases from V and 0 bases from J, with 10 bases in between. CDR3 region: CASSPGTSNTGELFF. The CDR3 DNA sequence: TGTGCCAGCAGTCCCGGGACATCGAACACCGGGGAGCTGTTTTTT.

V and J are TRBV11-2 and TRBJ2-5; D is ambiguous. The V end was cut by 0 bases, the J end by 5 bases, with 10 bases between. The V gene's germline CDR1 is SGHAT and CDR2 FQNNGV. The CDR3 is 14 amino acids. The CDR3 bases are TGTGCCAGCAGCTTAGATCTACGTCATGAGACCCAGTACTTC. Its protein product is CASSLDLRHETQYF.

This clone appeared a few times. The rearrangement uses TRBV5-4 and TRBJ2-7; the D call may be TRBD1 or TRBD2 (5 bases each). Trimming cost V 4 bases and J 3 bases, with 11 bases left between them. The CDR3 loop spans 13 amino acids. Looked up from germline, CDR1 is SGHNT and CDR2 is YYREEE (reference sequence). The CDR3, as DNA: TGTGCCAGCAGCCCCCGGGGCAGCTACGAGCAGTACTTC. Amino acids: CASSPRGSYEQYF.

The genes are TRBV7-9 and TRBJ1-2; 9 bases agree with TRBD1. Looked up from germline, CDR1 is SEHNR and CDR2 is FQNEAQ (reference sequence). The CDR3 length is 16 residues. V trimming: 5 bases; J trimming: 3 bases; junction bases outside the gene matches: 10. The CDR3 DNA is TGTGCCAGCAGCCCAGTGACCGGGACAGGGTACTATGGCTACACCTTC. Protein: CASSPVTGTGYYGYTF.

This chain joins TRBV27 and TRBJ2-7, with D possibly being TRBD1 or TRBD2 (5 bases each). The germline V gene encodes CDR1 MNHEY and CDR2 SMNVEV (reference sequence). V shed 3 bases and J shed 3 bases, with 12 bases lying between them. This CDR3 is 14 amino acids long. The CDR3 reads CASSFRGPYYEQYF. The CDR3 nucleotides are TGTGCCAGCAGTTTCCGGGGACCATACTACGAGCAGTACTTC.

This sequence joins TRBV6-5 and TRBJ1-1; 7 bases agree with TRBD1. CDR1 is MNHEY and CDR2 is SVGAGI in the germline V gene. The CDR3 totals 14 residues. J gave up 5 bases and V 6 bases, and 9 bases lay outside the gene matches. DNA for the CDR3: TGTGCCAGCAGAACTCCTACAGGGGCGACTGAAGCTTTCTTT. It yields the protein CASRTPTGATEAFF.

This chain links TRBV29-1 with TRBJ1-2; D call uncertain. Trimming took 5 bases from V and 0 from J, leaving 16 bases between them. The CDR3 covers 15 residues. CDR1 is SQVTM and CDR2 is ANQGSEA in the germline V gene. The chain's CDR3 is CSVQSGRSTNYGYTF. The CDR3 DNA reads as TGCAGCGTTCAATCAGGACGGTCAACTAACTATGGCTACACCTTC.